Listed below are T cell receptor beta chains from one sample, sequenced in a study of T cell responses to AZD1222 COVID-19 vaccine. This table comes from immunoSEQ multiplex PCR, and its TCRdb copy is limited to in-frame clones, with some not included. The sample lists around 120,000 clones, about 85% occurring once. Material: peripheral blood, obtained 28 days after the second AZD1222 dose. Receptor source: an adult who received the AZD1222 COVID-19 vaccine. Both conserved end residues are part of each CDR3. A D gene is named only where the DNA matches it firmly. Clone size, where shown, is once, few, many, or a class for clones that have expanded.

TRBV7-9,-,TRBJ1-3,-,TGTGCCAGCAGCTTAGCGGCCCTCTCAGACCTTGGGAACACCATATATTTT,CASSLAALSDLGNTIYF
TRBV6-4,few,TRBJ2-2,TRBD1,TGTGCCAGCAGTGCCCAGGGGGACACCGGGGAGCTGTTTTTT,CASSAQGDTGELFF
TRBV24-1,-,TRBJ2-1,TRBD2,TGTGCCACCAGTACGACTAGCGGGGCATACAATGAGCAGTTCTTC,CATSTTSGAYNEQFF
TRBV5-1,once,TRBJ1-6,TRBD1,TGCGCCAGCAGCGAAACAGGGGGCGTTAAGTCACCCCTCCACTTT,CASSETGGVKSPLHF
TRBV7-2,-,TRBJ2-2,TRBD2,TGTGCCAGCAGCCTGTTACTAGCGGGGGCCACCGGGGAGCTGTTTTTT,CASSLLLAGATGELFF
TRBV6-5,-,TRBJ1-6,-,TGTGCCAGCAGTACCCGGGCAGGTTCACCCCTCCACTTT,CASSTRAGSPLHF
TRBV3-1/TRBV3-2,-,TRBJ2-3,-,TGTGCCAGCAGCCAAGAGGTTAGCGTAAGCACAGATACGCAGTATTTT,CASSQEVSVSTDTQYF
TRBV5-4,-,TRBJ2-7,TRBD1,TGTGCCAGCAGTCGAGCCGGGACAGGAGGAGGTACCTACGAGCAGTACTTC,CASSRAGTGGGTYEQYF
TRBV5-5,-,TRBJ1-1,-,TGTGCCAGCAGCTTTAGTTGGCAAAACACTGAAGCTTTCTTT,CASSFSWQNTEAFF
TRBV3-1/TRBV3-2,-,TRBJ1-2,TRBD1,TGTGCCAGCAGCGACACAAAAGCGACAGGGGCAGAGGGCTACACCTTC,CASSDTKATGAEGYTF
TRBV7-2,-,TRBJ2-4,TRBD2,TGTGCCAGCAGCTTAAATGCCTTACTAGCGTCCATTCAGTACTTC,CASSLNALLASIQYF
TRBV19,-,TRBJ1-5,-,TGTGCCAGGGGAGGGGACTCGGGGAATCAGCCCCAGCATTTT,CARGGDSGNQPQHF
TRBV2,-,TRBJ1-2,-,TGTGCCAGCAGTGAAGGTTCGAACTATGGCTACACCTTC,CASSEGSNYGYTF
TRBV15,-,TRBJ1-5,-,TGTGCCACCAGCAGAGTTTATAGCAATCAGCCCCAGCATTTT,CATSRVYSNQPQHF
TRBV14,once,TRBJ2-7,-,TGTGCCAGCAGCCAAGGTGATTTACGGGGGGCTATAGTCTACGAGCAGTACTTC,CASSQGDLRGAIVYEQYF
TRBV6-5,-,TRBJ1-6,-,TGTGCCAGCAAACCGACAGGCTTCAATTCACCCCTCCACTTT,CASKPTGFNSPLHF
TRBV10-3,-,TRBJ2-2,-,TGTGCCACCGGAGACACTGGGGAGCTGTTTTTT,CATGDTGELFF
TRBV7-2,-,TRBJ1-5,-,TGTGCCAGCAGCGCACAGGTCAATCAGCCCCAGCATTTT,CASSAQVNQPQHF
TRBV15,-,TRBJ2-1,-,TGTGCCACCAGCAGAGGAGACCTAGTAGGGCAGTTCTTC,CATSRGDLVGQFF
TRBV6-2/TRBV6-3,-,TRBJ1-2,TRBD1,TGTGCCAGCAGCCCACCGGGACAGGGTTTATATGGCTACACCTTC,CASSPPGQGLYGYTF
TRBV10-2,-,TRBJ1-1,TRBD1,TGCGCCAGCAGTGAGTCGAGGACAGGGGCCCACGAAGCTTTCTTT,CASSESRTGAHEAFF
TRBV7-2,-,TRBJ1-5,-,TGTGCCAGCAGCTCGCAAGGACAGATTAGCAATCAGCCCCAGCATTTT,CASSSQGQISNQPQHF
TRBV5-4,-,TRBJ1-4,TRBD1,TGTGCCAGCAGCTTGGGTGGGACAGGGGGCGCGACTAATGAAAAACTGTTTTTT,CASSLGGTGGATNEKLFF
TRBV3-1/TRBV3-2,-,TRBJ1-2,-,TGTGCCAGCAGCCAAGTGCCAGGGCACTATGGCTACACCTTC,CASSQVPGHYGYTF
TRBV28,-,TRBJ2-3,TRBD2,TGTGCCAGCAGCCGGCCAAGGACTAGCTGGGATACGCAGTATTTT,CASSRPRTSWDTQYF
TRBV19,-,TRBJ2-7,TRBD1,TGTGCCAGTAGTATAAACAGGGGGCTCGAGCAGTACTTC,CASSINRGLEQYF
TRBV5-4,-,TRBJ2-3,TRBD1,TGTGCCAGCAGCGCGGGCGGCAGACAGGGTGGCACAGATACGCAGTATTTT,CASSAGGRQGGTDTQYF
TRBV3-1/TRBV3-2,-,TRBJ2-3,-,TGTGCCAGCGGGTACCCCACAGATACGCAGTATTTT,CASGYPTDTQYF
TRBV5-6,-,TRBJ1-6,-,TGTGCCAGCAGCTTGGCCTGGGGCCGGGGTTCACCCCTCCACTTT,CASSLAWGRGSPLHF
TRBV18,-,TRBJ2-3,-,TGTGCCAGCTCACCCCACGGGGGCACAGATACGCAGTATTTT,CASSPHGGTDTQYF
TRBV12-3/TRBV12-4,-,TRBJ1-5,-,TGTGCCAGCAGTCCGTGGGAGCAGCCCCAGCATTTT,CASSPWEQPQHF
TRBV7-3,-,TRBJ1-2,-,TGTGCCAGCAGCTTAAGTCCGGGCGGAATTGATGGCTACACCTTC,CASSLSPGGIDGYTF
TRBV13,-,TRBJ2-1,TRBD2,TGTGCCAGCAGCCTCCTAGCGGGGGGAAACAATGAGCAGTTCTTC,CASSLLAGGNNEQFF
TRBV18,-,TRBJ2-3,-,TGTGCCAGCTCACCGGACTCCGAGAGGGATACGCAGTATTTT,CASSPDSERDTQYF
TRBV18,-,TRBJ1-2,-,TGTGCCAGCTCACCACCGTGGCAGCTAGACTATGGCTACACCTTC,CASSPPWQLDYGYTF
TRBV9,-,TRBJ2-3,-,TGTGCCAGCAACGGACACACAGATACGCAGTATTTT,CASNGHTDTQYF
TRBV5-1,-,TRBJ1-4,-,TGCGCCAGCAGCTTGGATAATGAAAAACTGTTTTTT,CASSLDNEKLFF
TRBV28,-,TRBJ2-7,-,TGTGCCAGCAGTTCTGCCGGAGTCCTGGGCTCCTACGAGCAGTACTTC,CASSSAGVLGSYEQYF
TRBV4-1,once,TRBJ1-6,-,TGCGCCAGCAGCCAAGGAAGCGCGGGGCGCGTGTATTCACCCCTCCACTTT,CASSQGSAGRVYSPLHF
TRBV28,-,TRBJ2-7,-,TGTGCCAGCAGCACATCAGGGGTTGGTCACTACGAGCAGTACTTC,CASSTSGVGHYEQYF
TRBV2,few,TRBJ1-1,-,TGTGCCAGCCGATTGAGGGGCGCGAACACTGAAGCTTTCTTT,CASRLRGANTEAFF
TRBV12-3/TRBV12-4,-,TRBJ1-5,-,TGTGCCAGCAAGGGCTTACCGGACCAGCCCCAGCATTTT,CASKGLPDQPQHF
TRBV5-1,-,TRBJ2-5,-,TGCGCCAGCAGCTTGGCGCAGGGCTTATGGGAGACCCAGTACTTC,CASSLAQGLWETQYF
TRBV7-9,-,TRBJ1-4,TRBD1,TGTGCCAGCAGCTTAGGACAGGGGGCGCGTGAAAAACTGTTTTTT,CASSLGQGAREKLFF
TRBV5-4,-,TRBJ2-5,-,TGTGCCAGCAGCTTAATGATCTCCGGGGAGACCCAGTACTTC,CASSLMISGETQYF
TRBV29-1,-,TRBJ2-1,-,TGCACTTCAGGGAACTCCTACAATGAGCAGTTCTTC,CTSGNSYNEQFF
TRBV4-3,-,TRBJ1-4,TRBD1,TGCGCCAGCAGCCGCGGACAGGGTGAGGGAGAAAAACTGTTTTTT,CASSRGQGEGEKLFF
TRBV19,-,TRBJ1-3,-,TGTGCCAGTAGACCCACAGGGTCTGGAAACACCATATATTTT,CASRPTGSGNTIYF
TRBV27,-,TRBJ1-3,-,TGTGCCAGCAGTTTAGGCGGGACCGGCCTTGGAAACACCATATATTTT,CASSLGGTGLGNTIYF
TRBV7-2,-,TRBJ2-7,-,TGTGCCAGCAAGGTTTCAGCCTACGAGCAGTACTTC,CASKVSAYEQYF
TRBV7-3,-,TRBJ1-2,TRBD1,TGTGCCAGCAGCTTAATGGGACAGGGGGATGGCTACACCTTC,CASSLMGQGDGYTF
TRBV5-1,-,TRBJ1-4,-,TGCGCCAGCAGCTTAGGACGGGGGCAAGCTAATGAAAAACTGTTTTTT,CASSLGRGQANEKLFF
TRBV7-9,-,TRBJ1-6,TRBD1,TGTGCCAGCAGCTCCGGTAGACAGGGATATTCACCCCTCCACTTT,CASSSGRQGYSPLHF
TRBV18,-,TRBJ1-5,-,TGTGCCAGCTCCCCCCAGGACTTCGGAGGCAATCAGCCCCAGCATTTT,CASSPQDFGGNQPQHF